This T cell receptor beta chain was recorded in a study of monozygotic twins with inflammatory bowel disease. No DNA is given; TCRdb re-called the 5' RACE reads and lists each CDR3 protein once. The listing records some 330,000 distinct CDR3 sequences. The sequenced material came from blood. The TCR sequence derives from a human donor with ulcerative colitis or Crohn's disease, or a healthy co-twin of an affected twin (not recorded which).

The CDR3 reads CASSIQLANSYNEQFF. This chain uses TRBV18 with TRBJ2-1. The CDR3 totals 16 residues. The V gene's germline CDR1 is KGHSH and CDR2 LQKENI.